This T cell receptor beta chain was captured by sequencing in a study of T cell repertoires in cytomegalovirus infection. As for the study in general: It can be stated that public TCR beta signatures indicated CMV infection as well as a matching HLA type. Findings of the study overall: The response measured ex vivo was dominated by TCR beta clonotypes (HLA-C-restricted and CMV-specific). Adding up the frequency of public TCR beta families identified people who carried CMV plus the relevant HLA.

MiXCR, applied by TCRdb to the reads, yields one record per CDR3 protein. The sample has 200,000 or so distinct CDR3 sequences, under 30% seen once; the top ten hold approximately 30%. Concerning this clonotype: The antigen is undetermined.

The CDR3 covers 14 residues. Looked up from germline, CDR1 is MNHEY and CDR2 is SVGEGT. Deletions cut 0 bases from V and 5 bases from J, with 11 bases between. This clonotype was obtained from a human donor in good health (CMV status not recorded). Some clones in this sample may be carry-over from other donors' samples. The sequenced material came from PBMCs. The rearrangement uses TRBV6-2 or TRBV6-3 and TRBJ2-7; D remains unclear. The CDR3 nucleotides are TGTGCCAGCAGTTACTCCGGCTACGGAAACGAGCAGTACTTC. It is translated as CASSYSGYGNEQYF.